What follows are 10 T cell receptor beta chains derived from one specimen sequenced in a study of Graves' ophthalmopathy and Graves' hyperthyroidism. Using RNA transcripts, the TCR beta CDR3 regions were amplified. The workflow started with a first-round RT-PCR run with HTBI primers and then moved on to a second-round multiplex PCR. TCRdb reanalysed the multiplex PCR reads using MiXCR and keeps one entry per CDR3 protein. The table lists roughly 500,000 distinct CDR3 sequences, around an eighth of them singletons. Sequencing used blood. These receptors came from a woman between 25 and 40 years old with Graves' ophthalmopathy.

This clonotype was detected ten times or more. The chain is built from TRBV30 and TRBJ2-4; D is perhaps TRBD1 or TRBD2 (5 bases each). Germline CDR1 GTSNPN, CDR2 SVGIG (reference sequence). Trimming stripped 2 bases from V and 8 bases from J, with 19 bases between. The CDR3 loop spans 15 amino acids. The CDR3 reads CAWSQGDGGADIQYF. In DNA form, the CDR3 reads TGTGCCTGGAGTCAGGGTGATGGAGGTGCGGACATTCAGTACTTC.

This clonotype was counted many times. The V and J genes are TRBV28 and TRBJ2-7; no clear D gene. The V gene's germline CDR1 is MDHEN and CDR2 SYDVKM. The CDR3 contains 12 residues. The V end lost 5 bases, the J end lost 2 bases, and 7 bases lay between the germline ends. This CDR3 is CASSPTPYEQYF. As DNA, the CDR3 is TGTGCCAGCAGTCCCACCCCCTACGAGCAGTACTTC.

This clonotype was seen only a few times. The V and J genes are TRBV24-1 and TRBJ2-2; 11 nucleotides line up with TRBD1. CDR3 length: 14 amino acids. In germline, CDR1 is KGHDR, CDR2 SFDVKD. V lost 8 bases and J lost 3; bases outside the gene matches: 1. CDR3 sequence: CATMGQGDTGELFF. Here the CDR3 DNA reads TGTGCCACCATGGGACAGGGGGACACCGGGGAGCTGTTTTTT.

This clonotype appeared a few times. The chain is built from TRBV27 and TRBJ2-7; weak D call: TRBD2 (6 bases). CDR3 length: 13 residues. Looked up from germline, CDR1 is MNHEY and CDR2 is SMNVEV (reference sequence). V was clipped by 2 bases and J by 6 bases, with 11 bases between them. In DNA form, the CDR3 reads TGTGCCAGCAGTTTAGGCGGAGGGGTCGAGCAGTACTTC. Its translation: CASSLGGGVEQYF.

The table lists this clonotype with many counts. The chain couples TRBV18 to TRBJ1-1; possible D gene TRBD1, 6 bases. The V gene's germline CDR1 is KGHSH and CDR2 LQKENI. The CDR3 length is 14 residues. Trimming cost V 0 bases and J 4 bases, with 9 bases left between them. The CDR3 DNA reads TGTGCCAGCTCACCACCGGGACAAAGCACTGAAGCTTTCTTT. Its translation is CASSPPGQSTEAFF.

This clonotype was counted many times. This rearrangement joins TRBV29-1 to TRBJ2-4; a possible D gene is TRBD1 (6 bases). Per the germline V gene, CDR1 is SQVTM and CDR2 is ANQGSEA. V lost 7 bases to trimming and J lost 7 bases, with 14 bases between them. This CDR3 comprises 12 residues. The CDR3 nucleotides are TGCAGCGCAGGGGCGCCAGGGAACATTCAGTACTTC. Its protein product is CSAGAPGNIQYF.

About this clonotype: A much more abundant neighbour one base away suggests this may be a read error. This chain uses TRBV12-3 or TRBV12-4 with TRBJ2-7, with D perhaps assigned TRBD1 or TRBD2 (6 bases each). The ends were cut back, 2 bases at V and 2 bases at J, with 10 bases in the middle. The CDR3 is 14 amino acids. CDR3 residues: CASSLWGAPYEQYF. The CDR3 DNA reads TGTGCCAGCAGTTTATGGGGGGCCCCCTACGAGCAGTACTTC.

A few counts support this clonotype. The chain employs TRBV27 and TRBJ1-1; the match to TRBD1 covers 8 bases. V trimming: 5 bases; J trimming: 11 bases; junction bases outside the gene matches: 7. Per the germline V gene, CDR1 is MNHEY and CDR2 is SMNVEV (reference sequence). The CDR3 length is 12 residues. The CDR3 nucleotides read TGTGCCAGCAGTCGGCACACAGGGGGGGCTTTCTTT. Amino acid sequence: CASSRHTGGAFF.

In its sample, this clonotype was seen many times. The CDR3 loop is CASSPSDETQYF. CDR3 nucleotide sequence: TGTGCCAGCAGTCCCAGCGACGAGACCCAGTACTTC. The chain joins TRBV6-2 or TRBV6-3 to TRBJ2-5; D not resolved. Trimming took off 5 bases at V and 5 bases at J, with 9 bases between the two ends. The germline CDR1 and CDR2 sequences are MNHEY and SVGEGT. The CDR3 has 12 amino acids.

The rearrangement uses TRBV5-5 and TRBJ2-7, with 7 nucleotides matching TRBD2. Germline assignment: CDR1 SGHKS and CDR2 YYEKEE (reference sequence). V was clipped by 2 bases and J by 3 bases; unmatched bases: 11. The CDR3 spans 16 residues. The chain's CDR3 is CASSLSSGGGSYEQYF. For the CDR3, the DNA is TGTGCCAGCAGCTTAAGCTCCGGCGGGGGAAGCTACGAGCAGTACTTC. The variable domain in full, with the rest retrieved from reference TRBV5-5 and TRBJ2-7, is DAGVTQSPTHLIKTRGQQVTLRCSPISGHKSVSWYQQVLGQGPQFIFQYYEKEERGRGNFPDRFSARQFPNYSSELNVNALLLGDSALYLCASSLSSGGGSYEQYFGPGTRLTVT.